The 23 T cell receptor beta chains below all came from one sample that was sequenced in a study of blood T cell repertoires in COVID-19. The protocol was immunoSEQ multiplex PCR, while the TCRdb copy is restricted to in-frame clones and leaves out a portion. The table includes about 140,000 clones, roughly 81% detected once. The sample consisted of PBMCs or T cells enriched from blood (not recorded which). These receptors were collected from a woman aged 45-65 years with acute COVID-19.

The chain is built from TRBV7-2 and TRBJ2-1; weak D call: TRBD2 (5 bases). The germline V and J ends were trimmed by 1 base and 0 bases, with 7 bases remaining between them. The germline V gene has CDR1 SGHTA and CDR2 FQGNSA. The CDR3 contains 15 residues. DNA of the CDR3: TGTGCCAGCAGCTTAGAAGGGAGCTCCTACAATGAGCAGTTCTTC. Encoded protein: CASSLEGSSYNEQFF.

This chain joins TRBV27 and TRBJ2-1; 15 bases are a match to TRBD2. Germline-derived CDR1 and CDR2 are MNHEY and SMNVEV (reference sequence). V lost 6 bases to trimming and J lost 8 bases; unmatched junction nucleotides: 8. CDR3 length: 16 amino acids. For the CDR3, the DNA is TGTGCCAGCAGAGCTAGGACTAGCGGGAGGGTCGATGAGCAGTTCTTC. Translated: CASRARTSGRVDEQFF.

V gene TRBV7-2 combines with J gene TRBJ2-1; 11 nucleotides match TRBD2. The V gene's germline CDR1 is SGHTA and CDR2 FQGNSA. Trimming at V came to 7 bases and at J to 2 bases, leaving 4 bases not matched to a gene. The length of the CDR3 is 15 residues. As DNA, the CDR3 is TGTGCCAGCACGATAGCGGGAGGGACCTACAATGAGCAGTTCTTC. This translates into CASTIAGGTYNEQFF. The full variable domain, with the rest looked up from reference TRBV7-2 and TRBJ2-1, is GAGVSQSPSNKVTEKGKDVELRCDPISGHTALYWYRQSLGQGLEFLIYFQGNSAPDKSGLPSDRFSAERTGGSVSTLTIQRTQQEDSAVYLCASTIAGGTYNEQFFGPGTRLTVL.

The chain combines TRBV11-3 with TRBJ2-1; D gene uncertain. V gave up 0 bases and J gave up 0 bases, with 15 bases separating them. The CDR3 runs to 18 residues. Looked up from germline, CDR1 is SGHNT and CDR2 is YENEEA. CDR3 in DNA: TGTGCCAGCAGCTTAGATCTGCGGATTTTCAGCTCCTACAATGAGCAGTTCTTC. Amino acid sequence: CASSLDLRIFSSYNEQFF.

The rearrangement uses TRBV19 and TRBJ2-5; TRBD2 agrees at 12 bases. The V gene end was trimmed by 0 bases and the J gene end by 4 bases; junction bases not matched to a gene: 3. The CDR3 has 16 amino acids. Germline V gives CDR1 LNHDA, CDR2 SQIVND (reference sequence). The CDR3 DNA reads as TGTGCCAGTAGTATAGATCAGGGACTAGCGGGAGAGACCCAGTACTTC. Amino acids: CASSIDQGLAGETQYF.

The chain couples TRBV9 to TRBJ2-7; weak D call: TRBD2 (5 bases). In germline, CDR1 is SGDLS, CDR2 YYNGEE. The ends were cut back, 3 bases at V and 0 bases at J, with 19 bases in the middle. This CDR3 has 17 residues. CDR3 coding DNA: TGTGCCAGCAGCGCCCTAAGGATATGGGAGAGCTCCTACGAGCAGTACTTC. Protein product: CASSALRIWESSYEQYF.

The V gene is TRBV30, the J gene TRBJ1-6; D may be TRBD1 (5 bases). From germline, CDR1 is GTSNPN and CDR2 SVGIG (reference sequence). The CDR3 is made up of 12 amino acids. V was cut by 8 bases and J by 8 bases, with 13 bases left in between. CDR3 coding DNA: TGTGCCAACGGCAGGGATCATTCACCCCTCCACTTT. Translated, it gives CANGRDHSPLHF.

This clone was counted only a few times. The V and J genes are TRBV11-2 and TRBJ2-7; 11 nucleotides align to TRBD2. CDR3 size: 15 residues. CDR1 and CDR2 (germline): SGHAT, FQNNGV. With V trimmed by 3 bases and J by 5 bases, 6 bases remained unmatched. CDR3 amino acids: CASSFTLAGVHEQYF. The CDR3 DNA is TGTGCCAGCAGCTTCACACTAGCGGGAGTTCACGAGCAGTACTTC.

The chain is built from TRBV19 and TRBJ2-1; TRBD1 aligns across 7 bases. The CDR3 totals 15 residues. Germline-derived CDR1 and CDR2 are LNHDA and SQIVND (reference sequence). The V and J ends lost 6 bases and 7 bases, in that order; junction bases with no gene match: 12. The CDR3 sequence is CASRGTAYRQNEQFF. As DNA, the CDR3 is TGTGCCAGTAGGGGGACAGCTTATCGGCAAAATGAGCAGTTCTTC.

V gene TRBV11-2 combines with J gene TRBJ2-2, with D perhaps matching TRBD2 (7 bases). The germline CDR1 and CDR2 sequences are SGHAT and FQNNGV. This CDR3 spans 19 amino acids. Trimming removed 2 bases at V and 0 bases at J, with 19 bases between. CDR3 bases: TGTGCCAGCAGCTTAAGGGGGGGATCCTCCCTCTCGAACACCGGGGAGCTGTTTTTT. Encoded protein: CASSLRGGSSLSNTGELFF.

This chain uses TRBV7-6 with TRBJ2-2; 9 nucleotides align to TRBD2. Germline CDR1 and CDR2: SGHVS and FNYEAQ. This CDR3 contains 16 residues. Trimming removed 5 bases from V and 6 bases from J; junction bases left unmatched: 10. The CDR3 DNA follows: TGTGCCAGCAGCCCAAGACTAGCGGAAGATGCCGGGGAGCTGTTTTTT. Its translation: CASSPRLAEDAGELFF.

The chain recombines TRBV15 with TRBJ2-7; 7 bases are a match to TRBD1. The germline gives CDR1 LNHNV, CDR2 YYDKDF (reference sequence). V lost 0 bases to trimming and J lost 10 bases; unmatched junction nucleotides: 9. The CDR3 covers 14 residues. For the CDR3, the DNA is TGTGCCACCAGCAGAGATCCCGGGACAGATAAACAGTACTTC. Translation gives CATSRDPGTDKQYF. Looking up the rest from reference TRBV15 and TRBJ2-7 gives the full variable domain: DAMVIQNPRYQVTQFGKPVTLSCSQTLNHNVMYWYQQKSSQAPKLLFHYYDKDFNNEADTPDNFQSRRPNTSFCFLDIRSPGLGDTAMYLCATSRDPGTDKQYFGPGTRLTVT.

The chain recombines TRBV28 with TRBJ2-5; maybe TRBD2 (5 bases). V gave up 6 bases and J gave up 0 bases, with 14 bases separating them. Germline V gene data show CDR1 as MDHEN and CDR2 as SYDVKM. The CDR3 extends over 15 amino acids. CDR3 nucleotide sequence: TGTGCCAGCAGACCAGGACGGACTTACCAAGAGACCCAGTACTTC. It is translated as CASRPGRTYQETQYF.

The chain recombines TRBV7-9 with TRBJ1-1, with TRBD1 matching 8 bases. CDR1 is SEHNR and CDR2 is FQNEAQ in the germline V gene (reference sequence). This CDR3 spans 12 amino acids. The junction had 4 bases not matched to a gene; V was cut back by 6 bases and J by 7 bases. The CDR3 loop is CASRTGVGEAFF. The CDR3 bases are TGTGCCAGCAGGACAGGGGTAGGTGAAGCTTTCTTT.

The genes are TRBV2 and TRBJ1-3; 9 bases are a match to TRBD1. The trim removed 6 bases at V and 5 bases at J, leaving 5 bases unmatched. This CDR3 is built from 14 residues. CDR1 and CDR2 from the germline V gene are SNHLY and FYNNEI. The DNA of the CDR3 is TGTGCCAGCAGACCCGGACAGGGGAGAAACACCATATATTTT. Translation: CASRPGQGRNTIYF.

This clone was recorded a few times. J is TRBJ2-7 and V is TRBV6-5; 7 positions agree with TRBD2. The CDR3 is 13 amino acids. J lost 6 bases, V lost 2 bases, and 4 bases had no gene match. Germline CDR1 is MNHEY and CDR2 is SVGAGI. CDR3 protein: CASSYDGEGEQYF. The CDR3 DNA reads TGTGCCAGCAGTTACGACGGGGAGGGCGAGCAGTACTTC.

This rearrangement joins TRBV2 to TRBJ2-1; 8 nucleotides match TRBD2. Germline V gene lookup returns CDR1 SNHLY and CDR2 FYNNEI. The CDR3 has 15 amino acids. Unmatched junction bases numbered 10, after V lost 3 bases and J lost 9 bases. The CDR3 DNA reads TGTGCCAGCAGTGACCTTACAAGCGGGAGTGGTGAGCAGTTCTTC. It encodes CASSDLTSGSGEQFF.

The chain links TRBV7-2 to TRBJ2-7; 9 bases agree with TRBD1. Germline lookup yields CDR1 SGHTA and CDR2 FQGNSA. After removal of 8 bases from V and 1 base from J, the junction contained 18 bases not matched to a gene. This CDR3 spans 18 amino acids. For the CDR3, the DNA is TGTGCCAGCCAAAAAGGTCCCCTGCACAGGGGGCAATCCTACGAGCAGTACTTC. Translated, it gives CASQKGPLHRGQSYEQYF.

The chain combines TRBV6-5 with TRBJ1-6; 7 positions match TRBD1. CDR3 size: 14 residues. Germline V gene sequence: CDR1 MNHEY, CDR2 SVGAGI. The V segment lost 5 bases and the J segment 2 bases; nucleotides outside the gene matches: 0. DNA for the CDR3: TGTGCCAGCAGTACAGGGGCCTATAATTCACCCCTCCACTTT. Amino acid sequence: CASSTGAYNSPLHF.

This clone was picked up one time. The chain employs TRBV4-2 and TRBJ2-1; D remains unclear. CDR1 and CDR2 (germline): LGHNA, YNFKEQ. The CDR3 covers 17 residues. Trimming cost V 1 base and J 0 bases, with 13 bases left between them. In DNA, the CDR3 is TGTGCCAGCAGCCAAGGTTACAGAACTCCCTCCTACAATGAGCAGTTCTTC. Translating it yields CASSQGYRTPSYNEQFF.

The chain recombines TRBV11-1 with TRBJ2-3; a weak D match, TRBD2 (6 bases). Trimming pared 1 base from V and 0 bases from J, leaving 11 bases between. CDR1 SGHAT and CDR2 FQDESV come from the germline V gene (reference sequence). The CDR3 is made up of 16 amino acids. CDR3 bases: TGTGCCAGCAGCTTAGGGAGGGACGTAAGCACAGATACGCAGTATTTT. Translation gives CASSLGRDVSTDTQYF.

This sequence joins TRBV9 and TRBJ1-1; D is ambiguous. Trimming left V 0 bases short and J 6 bases short, with 9 bases between. The CDR3 sequence is 13 residues long. CDR1 and CDR2 from the germline V gene are SGDLS and YYNGEE. The CDR3 protein is CASSVGSGAEAFF. The CDR3 DNA follows: TGTGCCAGCAGCGTAGGTTCAGGCGCTGAAGCTTTCTTT.

This clone was recorded only once. The V call is TRBV2, the J call TRBJ2-4, with TRBD1 identical over 7 bases. The germline CDR1 and CDR2 sequences are SNHLY and FYNNEI. The V and J ends lost 4 bases and 1 base, in that order; junction bases with no gene match: 13. The CDR3 extends over 18 amino acids. The CDR3 protein is CASSGDRVSGAAKNIQYF. CDR3 sequence (DNA): TGTGCCAGCAGTGGCGACAGGGTTTCAGGGGCTGCCAAAAACATTCAGTACTTC.